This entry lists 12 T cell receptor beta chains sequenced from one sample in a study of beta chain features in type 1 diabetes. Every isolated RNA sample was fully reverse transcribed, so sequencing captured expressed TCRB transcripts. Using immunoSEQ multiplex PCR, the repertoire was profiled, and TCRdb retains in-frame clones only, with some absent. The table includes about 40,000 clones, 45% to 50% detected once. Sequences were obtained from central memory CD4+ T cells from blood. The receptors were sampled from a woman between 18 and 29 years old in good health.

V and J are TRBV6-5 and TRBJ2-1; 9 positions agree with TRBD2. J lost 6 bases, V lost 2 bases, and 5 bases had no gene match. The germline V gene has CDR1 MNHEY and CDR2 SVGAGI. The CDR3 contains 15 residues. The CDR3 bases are TGTGCCAGCAGTTACGTGTCTAGCGGGACCAATGAGCAGTTCTTC. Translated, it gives CASSYVSSGTNEQFF.

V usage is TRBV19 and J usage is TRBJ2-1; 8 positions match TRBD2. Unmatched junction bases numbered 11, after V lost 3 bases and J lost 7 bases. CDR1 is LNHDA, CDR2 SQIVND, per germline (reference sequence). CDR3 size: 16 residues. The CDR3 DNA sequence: TGTGCCAGTAGTATGTATGTAGCGGGAAGGCGTAATGAGCAGTTCTTC. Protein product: CASSMYVAGRRNEQFF.

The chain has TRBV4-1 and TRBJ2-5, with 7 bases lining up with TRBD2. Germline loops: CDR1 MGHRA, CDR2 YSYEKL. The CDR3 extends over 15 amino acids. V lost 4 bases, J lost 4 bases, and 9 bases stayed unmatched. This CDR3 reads CASSPPAGAVETQYF. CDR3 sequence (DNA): TGCGCCAGCAGCCCCCCTGCGGGAGCTGTAGAGACCCAGTACTTC.

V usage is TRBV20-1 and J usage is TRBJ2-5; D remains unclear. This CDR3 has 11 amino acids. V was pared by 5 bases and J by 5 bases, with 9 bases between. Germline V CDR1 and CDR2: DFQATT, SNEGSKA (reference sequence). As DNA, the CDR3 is TGCAGTGCTTGGGTCGGGGAGACCCAGTACTTC. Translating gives CSAWVGETQYF.

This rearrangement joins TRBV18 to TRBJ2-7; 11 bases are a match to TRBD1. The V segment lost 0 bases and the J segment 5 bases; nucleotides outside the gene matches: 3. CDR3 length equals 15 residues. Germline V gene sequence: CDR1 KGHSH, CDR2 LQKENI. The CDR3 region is CASSPPDRGRNEQYF. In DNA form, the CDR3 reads TGTGCCAGCTCACCACCGGACAGGGGGCGAAACGAGCAGTACTTC.

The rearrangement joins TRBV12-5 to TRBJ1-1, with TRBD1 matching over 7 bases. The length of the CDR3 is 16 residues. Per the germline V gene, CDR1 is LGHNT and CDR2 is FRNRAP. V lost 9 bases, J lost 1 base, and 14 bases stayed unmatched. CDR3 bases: TGTGCTAGCGCTACTCCCCAGGGGGGTAGGAACACTGAAGCTTTCTTT. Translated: CASATPQGGRNTEAFF.

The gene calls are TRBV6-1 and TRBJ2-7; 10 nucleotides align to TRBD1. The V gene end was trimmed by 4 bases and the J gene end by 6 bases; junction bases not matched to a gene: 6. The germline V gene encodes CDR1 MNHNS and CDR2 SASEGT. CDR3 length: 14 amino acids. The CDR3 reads CASSVDRGHGEQYF. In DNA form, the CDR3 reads TGTGCCAGCAGTGTTGACAGGGGGCACGGCGAGCAGTACTTC.

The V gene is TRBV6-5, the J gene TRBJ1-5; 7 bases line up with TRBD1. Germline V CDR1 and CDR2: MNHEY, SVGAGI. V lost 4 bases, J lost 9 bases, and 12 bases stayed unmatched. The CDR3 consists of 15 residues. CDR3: CASSSTWDSEGPQHF. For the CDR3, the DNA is TGTGCCAGCAGTTCTACTTGGGACAGTGAAGGGCCCCAGCATTTT.

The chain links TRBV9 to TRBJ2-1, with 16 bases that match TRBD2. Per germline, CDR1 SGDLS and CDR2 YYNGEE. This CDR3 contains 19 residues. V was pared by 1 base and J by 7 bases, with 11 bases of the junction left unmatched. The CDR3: CASSVILPGTSGRGNEQFF. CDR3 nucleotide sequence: TGTGCCAGCAGCGTAATATTGCCTGGGACTAGCGGGAGGGGAAATGAGCAGTTCTTC.

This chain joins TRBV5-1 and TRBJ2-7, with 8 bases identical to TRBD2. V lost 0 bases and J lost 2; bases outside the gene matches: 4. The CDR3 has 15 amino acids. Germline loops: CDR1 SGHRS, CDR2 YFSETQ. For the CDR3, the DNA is TGCGCCAGCAGCTTGGTGGCGGGAGGTACCTACGAGCAGTACTTC. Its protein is CASSLVAGGTYEQYF. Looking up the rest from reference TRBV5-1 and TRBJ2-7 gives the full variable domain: KAGVTQTPRYLIKTRGQQVTLSCSPISGHRSVSWYQQTPGQGLQFLFEYFSETQRNKGNFPGRFSGRQFSNSRSEMNVSTLELGDSALYLCASSLVAGGTYEQYFGPGTRLTVT.

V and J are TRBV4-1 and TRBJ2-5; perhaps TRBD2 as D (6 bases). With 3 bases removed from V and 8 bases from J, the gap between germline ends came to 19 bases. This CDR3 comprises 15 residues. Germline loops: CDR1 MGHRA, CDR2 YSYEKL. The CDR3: CASSHSGETDDTQYF. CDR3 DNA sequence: TGCGCCAGCAGCCATTCGGGAGAGACAGACGACACCCAGTACTTC.

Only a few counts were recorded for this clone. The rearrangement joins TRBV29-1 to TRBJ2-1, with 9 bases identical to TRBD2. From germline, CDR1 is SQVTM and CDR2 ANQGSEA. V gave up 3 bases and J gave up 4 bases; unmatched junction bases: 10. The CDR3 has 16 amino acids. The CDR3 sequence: CSVEGGPSGKYNEQFF. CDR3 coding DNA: TGCAGCGTTGAGGGGGGTCCTAGCGGGAAGTACAATGAGCAGTTCTTC.